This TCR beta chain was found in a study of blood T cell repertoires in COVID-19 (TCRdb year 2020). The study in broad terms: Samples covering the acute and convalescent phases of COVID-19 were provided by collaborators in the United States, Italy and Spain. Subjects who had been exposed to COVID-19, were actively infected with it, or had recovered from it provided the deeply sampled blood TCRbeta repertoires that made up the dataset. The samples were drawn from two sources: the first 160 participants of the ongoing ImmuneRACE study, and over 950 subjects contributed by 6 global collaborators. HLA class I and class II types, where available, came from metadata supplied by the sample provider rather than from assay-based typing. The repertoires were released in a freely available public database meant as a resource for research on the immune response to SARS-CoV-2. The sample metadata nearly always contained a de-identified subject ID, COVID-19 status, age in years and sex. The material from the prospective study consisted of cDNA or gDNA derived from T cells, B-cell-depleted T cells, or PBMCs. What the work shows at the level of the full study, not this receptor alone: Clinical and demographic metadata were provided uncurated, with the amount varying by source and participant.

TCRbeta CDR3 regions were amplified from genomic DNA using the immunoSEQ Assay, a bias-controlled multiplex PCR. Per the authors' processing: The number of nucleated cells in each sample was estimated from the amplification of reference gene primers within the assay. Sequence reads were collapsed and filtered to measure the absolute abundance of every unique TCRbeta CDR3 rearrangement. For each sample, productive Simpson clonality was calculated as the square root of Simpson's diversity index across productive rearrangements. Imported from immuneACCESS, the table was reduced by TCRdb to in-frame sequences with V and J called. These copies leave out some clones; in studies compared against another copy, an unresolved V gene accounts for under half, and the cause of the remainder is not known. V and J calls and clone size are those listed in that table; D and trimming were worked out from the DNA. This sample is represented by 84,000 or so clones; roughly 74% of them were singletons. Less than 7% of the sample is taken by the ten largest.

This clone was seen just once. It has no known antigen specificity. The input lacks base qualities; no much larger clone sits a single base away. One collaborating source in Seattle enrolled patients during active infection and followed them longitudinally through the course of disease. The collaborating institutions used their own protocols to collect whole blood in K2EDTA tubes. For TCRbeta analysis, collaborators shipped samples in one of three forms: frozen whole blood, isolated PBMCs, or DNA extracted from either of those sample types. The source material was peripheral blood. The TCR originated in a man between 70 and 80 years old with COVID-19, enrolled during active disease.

The CDR3 loop reads CASSVPGLAGGNEQFF. The DNA sequence follows: TGTGCCAGCAGCGTTCCGGGACTAGCGGGGGGCAATGAGCAGTTCTTC. In this chain, TRBV9 is recombined with TRBJ2-1, and TRBD2 matches 15 of the central bases. In the germline V gene, CDR1 corresponds to SGDLS and CDR2 to YYNGEE. For this chain, trimming is 2 bases at the V end and 6 bases at the J end, and the number of junction bases without a gene match is 3. The CDR3 has 16 amino acids, counting the end cysteine and phenylalanine. The retained sequence is limited to the CDR3, 48 bases, with the frame set at the first base.